A single sample is the source of the 13 T cell receptor beta chains below, sequenced in a study of OX40 agonist ivuxolimab in advanced cancers. Generated by immunoSEQ multiplex PCR, the TCRdb table keeps only in-frame clones and is missing some. The sample yields approximately 58,000 clones, 70% to 90% seen once. The material sequenced was CD4+ or CD8+ T cells sorted from blood, taken in a trial of the OX40 agonist ivuxolimab. These TCRs come from an adult with an advanced solid tumor such as melanoma, head and neck, liver or kidney cancer.

The genes are TRBV14 and TRBJ2-1, with unresolved D. The germline V gene encodes CDR1 SGHDN and CDR2 FVKESK. The V end was cut by 6 bases, the J end by 9 bases, with 18 bases between. The CDR3 totals 14 residues. Here the CDR3 DNA reads TGTGCCAGCAGTTCCGGACCCCCGATTGGTGAGCAGTTCTTC. Protein product: CASSSGPPIGEQFF.

J is TRBJ2-7 and V is TRBV18; the match to TRBD1 covers 10 bases. Germline CDR1 and CDR2: KGHSH and LQKENI. V shed 3 bases and J 6 bases; nucleotides not matched to a gene: 5. The CDR3 covers 14 residues. CDR3 DNA sequence: TGTGCCAGCTCACCCGGGACAGGGGCTGGCGAGCAGTACTTC. Protein: CASSPGTGAGEQYF.

The CDR3 region is CASSQGGANEQFF. Here the CDR3 DNA reads TGTGCCAGCAGCCAGGGTGGGGCCAATGAGCAGTTCTTC. The rearrangement uses TRBV11-3 and TRBJ2-1; tentatively, D is TRBD1 (5 bases). V lost 5 bases to trimming and J lost 6 bases, with 11 bases between them. CDR1 is SGHNT and CDR2 is YENEEA in the germline V gene. This CDR3 region has 13 residues.

This clone was counted between two and nine times. At one end the junction does not follow the germline gene, possibly because of a read error. This chain joins TRBV7-7 and TRBJ1-1, with D tentatively TRBD1 (6 bases). This CDR3 comprises 13 residues. CDR1 and CDR2 from the germline V gene are SSHAT and FNYEAQ (reference sequence). This chain's CDR3 is CASSVAEGAEAFF. As DNA, the CDR3 is TGTGCTAGCAGTGTAGCGGAGGGGGCTGAAGCTTTCTTT.

This clone was picked up one time. V is TRBV10-3 and J is TRBJ2-1; no definite D call. The germline CDR1 and CDR2 sequences are ENHRY and SYGVKD. The CDR3 extends over 14 amino acids. V was cut by 1 base and J by 0 bases, with 4 bases left in between. The CDR3: CAISEYSSYNEQFF. The CDR3, as DNA: TGTGCCATCAGTGAGTACAGCTCCTACAATGAGCAGTTCTTC.

On this clone itself: The junction departs from germline at one end; a sequencing error may be responsible. The CDR3 bases are TGTGCTAGCAGCCCTTCAGGGGAGACCCAGTACTTC. Translated: CASSPSGETQYF. The V gene is TRBV7-7, the J gene TRBJ2-5; weak D call: TRBD1 (5 bases). Germline V CDR1 and CDR2: SSHAT, FNYEAQ (reference sequence). CDR3 length equals 12 residues. Drawing the rest from reference TRBV7-7 and TRBJ2-5, the complete variable domain is GAGVSQSPRYKVTKRGQDVTLRCDPISSHATLYWYQQALGQGPEFLTYFNYEAQPDKSGLPSDRFSAERPEGSISTLTIQRTEQRDSAMYRCASSPSGETQYFGPGTRLLVL.

In this sample, this clone turned up once. The gene calls are TRBV28 and TRBJ1-2; 10 positions match TRBD1. The CDR3 has 15 residues. V was pared by 2 bases and J by 5 bases, with 5 bases of the junction left unmatched. Germline V gives CDR1 MDHEN, CDR2 SYDVKM. CDR3 sequence reads: CASSLHTGQGYGYTF. The CDR3 coding sequence is TGTGCCAGCAGTTTACACACGGGACAGGGGTATGGCTACACCTTC.

This rearrangement joins TRBV5-5 to TRBJ2-7, with D maybe TRBD1 (5 bases). CDR1 and CDR2 (germline): SGHKS, YYEKEE (reference sequence). V was clipped by 1 base and J by 1 base, with 9 bases between them. The CDR3 totals 14 residues. CDR3: CASSLWGSSYEQYF. CDR3 DNA sequence: TGTGCCAGCAGCTTGTGGGGCAGTTCCTACGAGCAGTACTTC.

J is TRBJ1-2 and V is TRBV28; tentatively, D is TRBD1 (6 bases). The CDR3 is 14 residues long. V dropped 8 bases and J dropped 7 bases, with 20 bases sitting between them. Germline lookup yields CDR1 MDHEN and CDR2 SYDVKM. The CDR3 here is CASGLEQGAFGYTF. The CDR3 DNA follows: TGTGCCAGCGGGCTAGAACAGGGTGCTTTTGGCTACACCTTC.

The J gene is TRBJ1-1, the V gene TRBV27; possible D gene TRBD1, 5 bases. The CDR3 totals 13 residues. The germline V and J ends were trimmed by 6 bases and 1 base, with 9 bases remaining between them. In germline, CDR1 is MNHEY, CDR2 SMNVEV (reference sequence). This CDR3 reads CASSPGRNTEAFF. CDR3 nucleotide sequence: TGTGCCAGCAGCCCAGGGAGGAACACTGAAGCTTTCTTT.

V and J are TRBV28 and TRBJ2-7; possible D gene TRBD1, 5 bases. V gave up 4 bases and J gave up 9 bases, with 16 bases separating them. The V gene's germline CDR1 is MDHEN and CDR2 SYDVKM. CDR3 length: 13 amino acids. The CDR3: CASSSTGPFWQYF. The DNA of the CDR3 is TGTGCCAGCAGTTCTACAGGCCCTTTTTGGCAGTACTTC. The variable domain in full, completed from reference TRBV28 and TRBJ2-7, reads DVKVTQSSRYLVKRTGEKVFLECVQDMDHENMFWYRQDPGLGLRLIYFSYDVKMKEKGDIPEGYSVSREKKERFSLILESASTNQTSMYLCASSSTGPFWQYFGPGTRLTVT.

The J gene is TRBJ2-5, the V gene TRBV6-6, with TRBD1 as a possible D gene (6 bases). The CDR3 is 15 residues long. Trimming took 6 bases from V and 4 from J, leaving 18 bases between them. Germline V gene sequence: CDR1 MNHNY, CDR2 SVGAGI (reference sequence). CDR3 in DNA: TGTGCCAGCAGACCACGCCAGGGGTATCGAGAGACCCAGTACTTC. Its translation: CASRPRQGYRETQYF.

The chain links TRBV2 to TRBJ2-3; D uncertain. CDR1 and CDR2 from the germline V gene are SNHLY and FYNNEI. V was trimmed by 3 bases and J by 7 bases, leaving 5 bases between them. This CDR3 spans 11 amino acids. The CDR3, as DNA: TGTGCCAGCAGTGAGGGATATACGCAGTATTTT. It yields the protein CASSEGYTQYF.